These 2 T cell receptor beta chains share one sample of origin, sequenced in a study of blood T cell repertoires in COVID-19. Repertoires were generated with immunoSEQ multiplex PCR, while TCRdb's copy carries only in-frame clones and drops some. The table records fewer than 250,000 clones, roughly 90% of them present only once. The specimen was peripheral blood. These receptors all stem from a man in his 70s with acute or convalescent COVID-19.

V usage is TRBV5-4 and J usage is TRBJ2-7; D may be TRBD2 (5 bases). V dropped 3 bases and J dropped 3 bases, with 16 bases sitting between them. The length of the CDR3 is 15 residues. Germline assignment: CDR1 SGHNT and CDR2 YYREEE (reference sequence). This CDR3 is CASSSPGPAVYEQYF. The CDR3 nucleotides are TGTGCCAGCAGCTCACCGGGCCCAGCGGTCTACGAGCAGTACTTC.

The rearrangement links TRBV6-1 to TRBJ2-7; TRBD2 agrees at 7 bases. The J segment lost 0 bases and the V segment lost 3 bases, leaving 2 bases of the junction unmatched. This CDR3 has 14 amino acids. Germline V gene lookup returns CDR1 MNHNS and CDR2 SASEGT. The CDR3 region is CASSEREGSYEQYF. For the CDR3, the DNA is TGTGCCAGCAGTGAGAGGGAGGGCTCCTACGAGCAGTACTTC.